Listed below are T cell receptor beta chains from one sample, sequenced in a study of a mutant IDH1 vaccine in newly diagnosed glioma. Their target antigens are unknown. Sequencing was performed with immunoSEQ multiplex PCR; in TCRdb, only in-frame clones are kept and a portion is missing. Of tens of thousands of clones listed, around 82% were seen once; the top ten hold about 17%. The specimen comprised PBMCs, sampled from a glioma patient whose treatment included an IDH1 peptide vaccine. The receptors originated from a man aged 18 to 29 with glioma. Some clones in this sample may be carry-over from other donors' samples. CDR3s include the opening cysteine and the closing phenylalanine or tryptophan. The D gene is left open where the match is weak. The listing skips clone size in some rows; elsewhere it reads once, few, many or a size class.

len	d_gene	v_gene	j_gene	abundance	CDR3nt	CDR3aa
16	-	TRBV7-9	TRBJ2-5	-	TGTGCCAGCAGCTTAGTTCGGGGCCCTGCCCAAGAGACCCAGTACTTC	CASSLVRGPAQETQYF
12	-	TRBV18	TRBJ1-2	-	TGTGCCAGCTCACCAGGGACGGAAGGCTACACCTTC	CASSPGTEGYTF
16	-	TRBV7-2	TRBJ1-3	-	TGTGCCAGCAGCCCCCCCGGCGGCAGCGTCGGAAACACCATATATTTT	CASSPPGGSVGNTIYF
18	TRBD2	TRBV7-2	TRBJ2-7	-	TGTGCCAGCAGCTTAGACGCGCTAGCGGTGGGGGGCTCCTACGAGCAGTACTTC	CASSLDALAVGGSYEQYF
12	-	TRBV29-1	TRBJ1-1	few	TGCAGCGCTTCCTTCTTGAACACTGAAGCTTTCTTT	CSASFLNTEAFF
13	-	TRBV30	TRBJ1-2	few	TGTGCCTGGAGGTCAGAACGGTCCGGGGGCTACACCTTC	CAWRSERSGGYTF
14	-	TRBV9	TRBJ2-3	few	TGTGCCAGCAACCGACTATCCAGCACAGATACGCAGTATTTT	CASNRLSSTDTQYF
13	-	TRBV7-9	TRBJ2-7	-	TGTGCCAGCAGCCTTGGACAGCTCTACGAGCAGTACTTC	CASSLGQLYEQYF
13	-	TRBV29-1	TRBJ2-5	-	TGCAGCGTTGCAGACCAGGGAGCAAGGACCCAGTACTTC	CSVADQGARTQYF
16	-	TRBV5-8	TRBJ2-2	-	TGTGCCAGCAGGATGAGGGGGACCCCCTCTTCCGGGGAGCTGTTTTTT	CASRMRGTPSSGELFF
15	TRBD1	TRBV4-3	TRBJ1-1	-	TGCGCCAGCAGCCAAGCCGGGACAGGGTTCCGAAGGGCTTTCTTT	CASSQAGTGFRRAFF
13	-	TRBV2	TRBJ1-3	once	TGTGCCAGCGGTACAGGGCCTGGAAACACCATATATTTT	CASGTGPGNTIYF
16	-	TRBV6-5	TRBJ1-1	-	TGTGCCAGCAGTTACTCGTTTAGTGGGAATCGCGCTGAAGCTTTCTTT	CASSYSFSGNRAEAFF
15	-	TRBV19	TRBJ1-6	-	TGTGCCAGTAGTATTCGGGCGTCCTATAATTCACCCCTCCACTTT	CASSIRASYNSPLHF
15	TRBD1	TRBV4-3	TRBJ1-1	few	TGCGCCAGCAGCCAAGGACAGGGTACGGACACTGAAGCTTTCTTT	CASSQGQGTDTEAFF
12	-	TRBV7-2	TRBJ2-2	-	TGTGCCAGCAGCCTTCGGGGCTGGGAGCTGTTTTTT	CASSLRGWELFF
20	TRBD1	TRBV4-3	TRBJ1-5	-	TGCGCCAGCAGCCAAGATCACCCCCTAGGCGGGACAGGGCGTAATCAGCCCCAGCATTTT	CASSQDHPLGGTGRNQPQHF
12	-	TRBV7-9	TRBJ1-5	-	TGTGCCAGCAGCGCCCAAAATCAGCCCCAGCATTTT	CASSAQNQPQHF
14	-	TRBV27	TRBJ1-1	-	TGTGCCAGCAGTGGGGGGGCTGAGTACTATGAAGCTTTCTTT	CASSGGAEYYEAFF
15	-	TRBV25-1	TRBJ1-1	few	TGTGCCAGCAGTGCGCTTGGAGAACCGAACACTGAAGCTTTCTTT	CASSALGEPNTEAFF
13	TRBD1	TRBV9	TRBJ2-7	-	TGTGCCAGCATCCGGACAGGGATTTACGAGCAGTACTTC	CASIRTGIYEQYF
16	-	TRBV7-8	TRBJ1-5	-	TGTGCCAGCAGCTTAGAGAGGGTGCCAGGGAATCAGCCCCAGCATTTT	CASSLERVPGNQPQHF
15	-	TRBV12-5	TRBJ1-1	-	TGTGCTAGTGGCACCGGGGACGGAATGAACACTGAAGCTTTCTTT	CASGTGDGMNTEAFF
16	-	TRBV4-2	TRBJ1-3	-	TGTGCCAGCAGCCAAGAGTTACAGAACTCTGGAAACACCATATATTTT	CASSQELQNSGNTIYF
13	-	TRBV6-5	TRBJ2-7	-	TGTGCCAGCAGCCCCTGGACAGATAACGAGCAGTACTTC	CASSPWTDNEQYF
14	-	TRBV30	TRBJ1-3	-	TGTGCCTGGAGACAGGCTATCTCTGGAAACACCATATATTTT	CAWRQAISGNTIYF
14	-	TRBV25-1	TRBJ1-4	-	TGTGCCAGCAGTGAAGGAGGGATCTTAGAAGAGCTGTTTTTT	CASSEGGILEELFF
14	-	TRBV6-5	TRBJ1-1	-	TGTGCCAGCAGTTACCGGAGCTTGAACACTGAAGCTTTCTTT	CASSYRSLNTEAFF
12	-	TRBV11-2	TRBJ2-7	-	TGTGCCAGCAGTGAAGCGGAGTACGAGCAGTACTTC	CASSEAEYEQYF
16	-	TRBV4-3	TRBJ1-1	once	TGCGCCAGCAGCCAAGATGTTACCCAAATAGGCCGAGAAGCTTTCTTT	CASSQDVTQIGREAFF
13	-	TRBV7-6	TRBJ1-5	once	TGTGCCAGCAGCTTAGGCAGGAGTCAGCCCCAGCATTTT	CASSLGRSQPQHF
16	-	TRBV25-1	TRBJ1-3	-	TGTGCCAGCAGTGAATGGTTTGGAAGCCCCCGGGACACCATATATTTT	CASSEWFGSPRDTIYF
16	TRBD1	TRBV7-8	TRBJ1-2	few	TGTGCCAGCAGCGTTAGGGGGCGACAGGGGGCGGGAGGCTACACCTTC	CASSVRGRQGAGGYTF
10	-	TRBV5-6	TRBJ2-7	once	TGTGCCAGCAGCTTGTACGAGCAGTACTTC	CASSLYEQYF
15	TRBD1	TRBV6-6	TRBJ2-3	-	TGTGCCAGCAGTTCGGGACAGCCCGGAGCAGATACGCAGTATTTT	CASSSGQPGADTQYF
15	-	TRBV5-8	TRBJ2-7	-	TGTGCCAGCAGCTTGGGTGGAACAAGAGCCTACGAGCAGTACTTC	CASSLGGTRAYEQYF
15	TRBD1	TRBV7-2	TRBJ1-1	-	TGTGCCAGCAGCCCAGAACAGGGGCGGAACACTGAAGCTTTCTTT	CASSPEQGRNTEAFF